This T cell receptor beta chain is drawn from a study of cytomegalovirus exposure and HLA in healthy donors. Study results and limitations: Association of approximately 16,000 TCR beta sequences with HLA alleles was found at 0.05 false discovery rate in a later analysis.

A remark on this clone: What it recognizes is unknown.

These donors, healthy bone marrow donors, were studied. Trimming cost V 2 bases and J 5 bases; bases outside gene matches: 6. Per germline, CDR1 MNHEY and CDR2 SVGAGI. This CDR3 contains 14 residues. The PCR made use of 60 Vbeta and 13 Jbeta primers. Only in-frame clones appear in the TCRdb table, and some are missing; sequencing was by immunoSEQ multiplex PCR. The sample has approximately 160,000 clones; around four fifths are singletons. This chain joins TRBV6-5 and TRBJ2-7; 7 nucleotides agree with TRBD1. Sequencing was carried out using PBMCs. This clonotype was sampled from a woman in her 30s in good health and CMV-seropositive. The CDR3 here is CASSYGRGRNEQYF. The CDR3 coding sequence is TGTGCCAGCAGTTACGGTAGGGGGCGGAACGAGCAGTACTTC.